These 25 T cell receptor beta chains were sequenced from one sample in a study of T-cell memory formation after mild COVID-19. TCRdb reprocessed the 5' RACE reads with MiXCR, giving one entry per CDR3 protein. The sample has around 390,000 distinct CDR3 sequences, about 17% seen once; the top ten hold 20% to 25%. The source material was PBMCs or a T cell subset sorted from them (not recorded which). The receptors derive from a man aged 18 to 29 who had mild COVID-19 (a few samples of this study predate the infection). Cell type and time point are not known.

This clonotype was seen only a few times. This chain joins TRBV7-9 and TRBJ1-5; no clear D. V lost 3 bases, J lost 5 bases, and 5 bases lay in between. This CDR3 region has 12 residues. CDR1 SEHNR and CDR2 FQNEAQ come from the germline V gene (reference sequence). The CDR3 coding sequence is TGTGCCAGCAGCTTCTCTGATCAGCCCCAGCATTTT. Protein sequence: CASSFSDQPQHF.

V is TRBV7-9 and J is TRBJ2-1; D gene uncertain. Germline CDR1 and CDR2: SEHNR and FQNEAQ (reference sequence). V was cut by 5 bases and J by 6 bases, with 8 bases left in between. The length of the CDR3 is 12 residues. CDR3 sequence reads: CASSLPINEQFF. Written as DNA, the CDR3 is TGTGCCAGCAGCCTACCCATCAATGAGCAGTTCTTC. The full variable domain, in which reference TRBV7-9 and TRBJ2-1 provide the parts outside the CDR3, is DTGVSQNPRHKITKRGQNVTFRCDPISEHNRLYWYRQTLGQGPEFLTYFQNEAQLEKSRLLSDRFSAERPKGSFSTLEIQRTEQGDSAMYLCASSLPINEQFFGPGTRLTVL.

This clonotype has a count of ten or more. V usage is TRBV9 and J usage is TRBJ1-3; TRBD1 aligns across 7 bases. The CDR3 totals 16 residues. In germline, CDR1 is SGDLS, CDR2 YYNGEE. V lost 3 bases to trimming and J lost 0 bases; unmatched junction nucleotides: 6. The CDR3 region is CASSALGGFSGNTIYF. The CDR3 DNA is TGTGCCAGCAGCGCATTAGGGGGCTTCTCTGGAAACACCATATATTTT.

The sample holds a few counts of this clonotype. The chain recombines TRBV7-9 with TRBJ1-1, with TRBD1 as a possible D gene (6 bases). CDR3 size: 14 residues. V lost 8 bases, J lost 1 base, and 14 bases lay in between. From germline, CDR1 is SEHNR and CDR2 FQNEAQ (reference sequence). The CDR3, as DNA: TGTGCCAGCGTTTTCGGGGGCTCGAACACTGAAGCTTTCTTT. It translates to CASVFGGSNTEAFF.

This clonotype has just a few counts. The chain combines TRBV5-1 with TRBJ2-7; tentatively, D is TRBD1 (5 bases). The length of the CDR3 is 14 residues. Trimming removed 0 bases at V and 6 bases at J, with 13 bases between. CDR1 SGHRS and CDR2 YFSETQ come from the germline V gene. The CDR3 protein is CASSLDSRRGEQYF. The CDR3, as DNA: TGCGCCAGCAGCTTGGATAGCAGAAGGGGCGAGCAGTACTTC.

V usage is TRBV6-5 and J usage is TRBJ2-2, with TRBD2 identical over 7 bases. Unmatched junction bases numbered 6, after V lost 5 bases and J lost 6 bases. The CDR3 spans 14 residues. Germline CDR1 is MNHEY and CDR2 is SVGAGI. CDR3 bases: TGTGCCAGCAGTACCGGGGGAGGGGCCGGGGAGCTGTTTTTT. Residues: CASSTGGGAGELFF.

V usage is TRBV29-1 and J usage is TRBJ2-4, with 9 bases that match TRBD2. V gave up 7 bases and J gave up 4 bases; unmatched junction bases: 11. The CDR3 loop spans 15 amino acids. The V gene's germline CDR1 is SQVTM and CDR2 ANQGSEA. The CDR3 is CSALPAGGSKNIQYF. CDR3 sequence (DNA): TGCAGCGCCCTCCCAGCGGGGGGAAGTAAAAACATTCAGTACTTC.

J is TRBJ2-2 and V is TRBV20-1; 9 bases align to TRBD1. Germline V gene sequence: CDR1 DFQATT, CDR2 SNEGSKA (reference sequence). The CDR3 is 14 amino acids. J gave up 2 bases and V 5 bases, and 3 bases lay outside the gene matches. CDR3 sequence (DNA): TGCAGTGCTGGGACAGGGTATAACACCGGGGAGCTGTTTTTT. As protein: CSAGTGYNTGELFF.

The chain has TRBV7-9 and TRBJ1-4; no clear D. Looked up from germline, CDR1 is SEHNR and CDR2 is FQNEAQ (reference sequence). The CDR3 spans 14 residues. V lost 8 bases, J lost 4 bases, and 14 bases lay in between. CDR3 sequence: CASSGGRNNEKLFF. In DNA form, the CDR3 reads TGTGCCAGCTCCGGTGGACGCAATAATGAAAAACTGTTTTTT.

This clonotype was counted between two and nine times. The J gene is TRBJ2-2, the V gene TRBV5-4; D may be TRBD1 (5 bases). CDR3 length equals 14 residues. The germline gives CDR1 SGHNT, CDR2 YYREEE (reference sequence). V dropped 0 bases and J dropped 9 bases, with 12 bases sitting between them. The CDR3, as DNA: TGTGCCAGCAGCTTGGAGGGGCCCAATCGGGAGCTGTTTTTT. It encodes CASSLEGPNRELFF.

The rearrangement joins TRBV20-1 to TRBJ1-5; 7 bases are a match to TRBD1. CDR1 DFQATT and CDR2 SNEGSKA come from the germline V gene (reference sequence). After removal of 3 bases from V and 3 bases from J, the junction contained 8 bases not matched to a gene. The CDR3 extends over 15 amino acids. The CDR3 loop reads CSASQGQLANQPQHF. In DNA form, the CDR3 reads TGCAGTGCTAGCCAGGGACAGCTAGCCAATCAGCCCCAGCATTTT.

The chain carries TRBV7-6 and TRBJ2-1; D unclear. The CDR3 is 15 amino acids. The germline CDR1 and CDR2 sequences are SGHVS and FNYEAQ. The ends were cut back, 2 bases at V and 1 base at J, with 9 bases in the middle. The CDR3 reads CASSLLTGSYNEQFF. The CDR3, as DNA: TGTGCCAGCAGCTTACTGACCGGGTCCTACAATGAGCAGTTCTTC.

V is TRBV4-3 and J is TRBJ1-4; no definite D call. Germline V lookup: CDR1 LGHNA, CDR2 YSLEER. Trimming left V 1 base short and J 8 bases short, with 11 bases between. CDR3 size: 14 residues. CDR3 region: CASSQGEGYEKLFF. CDR3 in DNA: TGCGCCAGCAGCCAAGGGGAAGGGTACGAAAAACTGTTTTTT.

V is TRBV3-1 and J is TRBJ2-3; maybe TRBD2 (5 bases). Germline V gene data show CDR1 as LGHDT and CDR2 as YNNKEL (reference sequence). The CDR3 has 15 amino acids. Deletions cut 0 bases from V and 1 base from J, with 8 bases between. The CDR3 coding sequence is TGTGCCAGCAGCCAAGATGGGAGCCGCACAGATACGCAGTATTTT. It is translated as CASSQDGSRTDTQYF.

Only a few counts were recorded for this clonotype. This chain links TRBV15 with TRBJ2-3; D may be TRBD1 (6 bases). Trimming pared 1 base from V and 0 bases from J, leaving 8 bases between. CDR1 is LNHNV and CDR2 is YYDKDF in the germline V gene (reference sequence). The CDR3 is 15 amino acids. CDR3 sequence reads: CATSRVGASTDTQYF. CDR3 coding DNA: TGTGCCACCAGCAGAGTGGGGGCCAGCACAGATACGCAGTATTTT.

The chain recombines TRBV4-3 with TRBJ2-3, with D maybe TRBD1 (7 bases). Trimming removed 0 bases from V and 4 bases from J, with 17 bases in between. The germline V gene encodes CDR1 LGHNA and CDR2 YSLEER. This CDR3 has 17 residues. This CDR3 is CASSQEWGPGGPDTQYF. The CDR3 coding sequence is TGCGCCAGCAGCCAAGAGTGGGGCCCAGGGGGGCCAGATACGCAGTATTTT.

Only a few counts were recorded for this clonotype. For the CDR3, the DNA is TGCGCCAGCAAGTTGGGGGCCAGGGTGGAGACCCAGTACTTC. Protein: CASKLGARVETQYF. The V gene is TRBV5-1, the J gene TRBJ2-5; maybe TRBD1 (6 bases). Deletions cut 6 bases from V and 5 bases from J, with 17 bases between. The CDR3 length is 14 residues. The germline V gene encodes CDR1 SGHRS and CDR2 YFSETQ.

This clonotype was found a few times. V is TRBV19 and J is TRBJ2-7, with D uncertain. The V gene's germline CDR1 is LNHDA and CDR2 SQIVND (reference sequence). The CDR3 totals 12 residues. The V end was cut by 5 bases, the J end by 5 bases, with 10 bases between. The CDR3 region is CASSARLNEQYF. CDR3 nucleotides: TGTGCCAGTAGTGCGCGGCTAAACGAGCAGTACTTC.

J is TRBJ1-4 and V is TRBV5-1, with D maybe TRBD1 (6 bases). Germline lookup yields CDR1 SGHRS and CDR2 YFSETQ. Between the trimmed V and J ends, which lost 4 bases and 7 bases, there was a span of 23 bases. The CDR3 contains 17 residues. DNA of the CDR3: TGCGCCAGCAGCCCTACCGGGACACCATTCTCGGGTGAAAAACTGTTTTTT. Translated, it gives CASSPTGTPFSGEKLFF.

This clonotype was seen once. The chain links TRBV6-5 to TRBJ2-1; maybe TRBD2 (7 bases). The CDR3 is 17 residues long. V was cut by 5 bases and J by 5 bases, with 22 bases left in between. Per germline, CDR1 MNHEY and CDR2 SVGAGI. The CDR3 loop reads CASSRAPGRGPNNEQFF. DNA for the CDR3: TGTGCCAGCAGTCGAGCCCCGGGGCGGGGGCCCAACAATGAGCAGTTCTTC.

This clonotype was seen more than once but under ten times. CDR3 residues: CSARGTGANTGELFF. For the CDR3, the DNA is TGCAGTGCTAGAGGCACAGGGGCGAACACCGGGGAGCTGTTTTTT. The chain carries TRBV20-1 and TRBJ2-2; 7 nucleotides match TRBD1. The CDR3 consists of 15 residues. Germline V gene sequence: CDR1 DFQATT, CDR2 SNEGSKA (reference sequence). After removal of 1 base from V and 0 bases from J, the junction contained 2 bases not matched to a gene.

This chain joins TRBV4-2 and TRBJ1-2, with D unclear. This CDR3 contains 13 residues. With 0 bases removed from V and 6 bases from J, the gap between germline ends came to 8 bases. The germline V gene has CDR1 LGHNA and CDR2 YNFKEQ. CDR3 protein: CASSQETQNGYTF. CDR3 nucleotide sequence: TGTGCCAGCAGCCAAGAAACCCAGAATGGCTACACCTTC.

The chain joins TRBV7-2 to TRBJ1-2, with D perhaps matching TRBD1 (6 bases). Germline CDR1 is SGHTA and CDR2 is FQGNSA. The ends were cut back, 7 bases at V and 8 bases at J, with 20 bases in the middle. The CDR3 consists of 14 residues. The CDR3 sequence is CASTPGGPGGGYTF. The CDR3 DNA reads as TGTGCCAGCACTCCCGGGGGGCCAGGCGGCGGCTACACCTTC.

Only a few counts were recorded for this clonotype. The chain couples TRBV4-3 to TRBJ1-1; D ambiguous. V lost 5 bases and J 0 bases, leaving 16 bases between the germline ends. The CDR3 loop spans 16 amino acids. The V gene's germline CDR1 is LGHNA and CDR2 YSLEER. CDR3 sequence (DNA): TGCGCCAGCAGCTGGGGTCTAACGGACCTGAACACTGAAGCTTTCTTT. It yields the protein CASSWGLTDLNTEAFF.

This clonotype turned up a few times. Here the CDR3 reads CASSESWSYNEQFF. For the CDR3, the DNA is TGCGCCAGCAGTGAGTCGTGGAGTTACAATGAGCAGTTCTTC. This chain uses TRBV10-2 with TRBJ2-1; D not resolved. This CDR3 region has 14 residues. Trimming took off 0 bases at V and 4 bases at J, with 7 bases between the two ends. CDR1 and CDR2 from the germline V gene are WSHSY and SAAADI.